What follows describes a single TCR beta chain. The sample is drawn from a study of Ad26.COV2.S vaccination and SARS-CoV-2 variants. Study-level background: Intramuscular Ad26.COV2.S at 5x10^10 or 1x10^11 viral particles.

This sample's treatment: some 20 received Ad26.COV2.S at low or high dose, single or two shots; roughly five received placebo; per-sample allocation not given. Sampling happened 63 days after the first vaccine or placebo injection. The repertoire was sequenced with immunoSEQ multiplex PCR; TCRdb's copy has only in-frame clones and lacks some. The data contain around 320,000 clones, 85% to 90% of them singletons. CDR1 and CDR2 (germline): SGDLS, YYNGEE. This CDR3 is 15 amino acids long. Trimming pared 2 bases from V and 0 bases from J, leaving 11 bases between. The clonotype originates from a person between 18 and 65 years old who received the Ad26.COV2.S COVID-19 vaccine or a placebo. The V gene is TRBV9, the J gene TRBJ1-2, with TRBD1 as a possible D gene (6 bases). The source was peripheral blood, collected in a trial of Ad26.COV2.S vaccine versus placebo. This chain's CDR3 is CASSVGGHSNYGYTF. CDR3 nucleotides: TGTGCCAGCAGCGTTGGGGGACACTCTAACTATGGCTACACCTTC.